What follows is one T cell receptor (beta chain) and its context. The data belong to a study of cytomegalovirus exposure and HLA in healthy donors. CDR3 size: 15 residues. Germline lookup yields CDR1 MNHEY and CDR2 SMNVEV (reference sequence). With V trimmed by 10 bases and J by 0 bases, 6 bases remained unmatched. Sequenced by immunoSEQ multiplex PCR; TCRdb stores in-frame clones only, minus some. The profile shows 300,000 to 450,000 clones, just over 85% of them singletons. This rearrangement joins TRBV27 to TRBJ2-2; 9 bases align to TRBD2. The sequence came from a young woman in good health and CMV-seronegative. Sample: PBMCs. The CDR3 region has the DNA TGTGCCACCCAGCGGGAGGCGGCGAACACCGGGGAGCTGTTTTTT. This encodes CATQREAANTGELFF.